This TCR beta chain was sequenced in a study of beta chain features in type 1 diabetes. Of the isolated RNA, all was reverse transcribed, and so the sequenced material was expressed TCRB transcripts. Clones were read by immunoSEQ multiplex PCR, and TCRdb kept only the in-frame ones, dropping some. The sample lists tens of thousands of clones, more than 45% occurring once. Purities in excess of 95% were seen in all sorted populations. The V end lost 0 bases, the J end lost 2 bases, and 12 bases lay between the germline ends. This CDR3 region has 16 residues. The germline gives CDR1 SGHTA, CDR2 FQGNSA. Study results and limitations: Patients with type 1 diabetes carried fewer insertions and had more deletions at their VDJ junctions. All four CD4+ subsets of Type 1 diabetes patients contained TCRB CDR3s that were moderately but significantly shorter.

This clone was seen more than once but under ten times. What it recognizes is unknown. What was sequenced was central memory CD4+ T cells from blood. The J gene is TRBJ2-3, the V gene TRBV7-2, with D hard to call. This clonotype was obtained from a man aged 25 to 40 with type 1 diabetes. In DNA, the CDR3 is TGTGCCAGCAGCTTAGCCGGCACTAACCCCACAGATACGCAGTATTTT. Encoded protein: CASSLAGTNPTDTQYF.